Below, one TCR beta chain is given with its context. A far larger clone is just one base off, so this is likely a read error. The data originate from a study of read filtering for tumor transcriptome and immune sequencing. Study context: The cohort had 17 men and approximately 14 women aged roughly 40 to 80, mean about 70 years. IR-seq gave about 4.05 to 11 million TCR reads per sample; RNA-seq gave about 75 to 1,300.

Molecular barcoded adaptors covering alpha/delta and beta/gamma chains were used on roughly 400 ng RNA. TCRdb ran MiXCR on the reads and lists one entry per CDR3 protein. Of around 58,000 distinct CDR3 sequences in the sample, about 15% were seen once. CDR1 is LNHDA, CDR2 SQIVND, per germline (reference sequence). CDR3 size: 11 residues. The source material was a population of CD138-negative cells sorted from bone marrow. This receptor was taken from a donor aged 40 or over with multiple myeloma. This chain uses TRBV19 with TRBJ2-4; possibly TRBD1 for D (6 bases). The end of the DNA aligns better with TRBJ2-7, so the J call may be wrong. The CDR3 nucleotides are TGTGCCACCCAGGGGACCGCCGAGCAGTACTTC. Amino acid sequence: CATQGTAEQYF.